These 10 T cell receptor beta chains were sequenced from one sample in a study of T-cell memory formation after mild COVID-19. Using its own MiXCR run on the 5' RACE reads, TCRdb lists one record per CDR3 protein. The sample records around 370,000 distinct CDR3 sequences, roughly 20% being singletons. The sample taken for sequencing was PBMCs or a T cell subset sorted from them (not recorded which). These receptors were taken from an adult woman who had mild COVID-19 (a few samples of this study predate the infection). Cell type and time point are not known.

This clonotype has ten or more counts. The chain uses TRBV12-3 or TRBV12-4 and TRBJ2-1; 14 bases align to TRBD2. V was clipped by 5 bases and J by 4 bases; unmatched bases: 7. This CDR3 has 17 residues. CDR3 sequence (DNA): TGTGCCAGCAGTCTCGGGACTAGCGGGAGACTATACAATGAGCAGTTCTTC. This codes for CASSLGTSGRLYNEQFF.

The chain joins TRBV12-3 or TRBV12-4 to TRBJ2-1, with TRBD2 matching over 16 bases. V lost 6 bases to trimming and J lost 0 bases; unmatched junction nucleotides: 5. This CDR3 contains 18 residues. The CDR3 protein is CASSPGTSGRASYNEQFF. The DNA of the CDR3 is TGTGCCAGCAGCCCCGGGACTAGCGGGAGGGCCTCCTACAATGAGCAGTTCTTC.

The rearrangement uses TRBV3-1 and TRBJ1-2; 8 nucleotides match TRBD1. V lost 2 bases and J lost 2; bases outside the gene matches: 7. Germline CDR1 reads LGHDT; CDR2 reads YNNKEL (reference sequence). The CDR3 loop spans 16 amino acids. Written as DNA, the CDR3 is TGTGCCAGCAGCCAATCCGGACAGGGCTCCAACTATGGCTACACCTTC. Protein sequence: CASSQSGQGSNYGYTF.

This clonotype has at least ten counts. The rearrangement joins TRBV12-3 or TRBV12-4 to TRBJ2-7; D is unclear. The CDR3 totals 13 residues. Deletions cut 5 bases from V and 3 bases from J, with 11 bases between. The CDR3 nucleotides are TGTGCCAGCAGTCCTCGTACTTTCTACGAGCAGTACTTC. This translates into CASSPRTFYEQYF.

This clonotype was recorded many times. J is TRBJ2-1 and V is TRBV29-1; 8 bases are shared with TRBD2. V lost 6 bases and J lost 5; bases outside the gene matches: 15. The germline CDR1 and CDR2 sequences are SQVTM and ANQGSEA. The CDR3 is 16 amino acids. The CDR3 loop is CSVGRLAIGGNNEQFF. In DNA form, the CDR3 reads TGCAGCGTCGGCAGACTAGCGATAGGCGGGAACAATGAGCAGTTCTTC.

The chain employs TRBV30 and TRBJ1-1, with 11 bases identical to TRBD1. Germline V lookup: CDR1 GTSNPN, CDR2 SVGIG (reference sequence). CDR3 length: 13 amino acids. The V segment lost 5 bases and the J segment 5 bases; nucleotides outside the gene matches: 4. The CDR3 coding sequence is TGTGCCTGGCTTGGGGACAGGGGGACTGAAGCTTTCTTT. Protein sequence: CAWLGDRGTEAFF.

This chain links TRBV6-6 with TRBJ2-4; D remains ambiguous. V lost 2 bases and J lost 1, with 18 bases in between. CDR3 size: 18 residues. Germline CDR1 and CDR2: MNHNY and SVGAGI (reference sequence). CDR3 DNA sequence: TGTGCCAGCAGTTACCCGTATCCTCAGGAATTGGCCAAAAACATTCAGTACTTC. Protein: CASSYPYPQELAKNIQYF.

J is TRBJ1-1 and V is TRBV7-9; TRBD1 is a possible D gene (6 bases). Germline CDR1 and CDR2: SEHNR and FQNEAQ (reference sequence). CDR3 length: 15 residues. V was cut by 6 bases and J by 1 base, with 15 bases left in between. The CDR3 spells CASSLQGGRNTEAFF. The CDR3 region has the DNA TGTGCCAGCAGTTTACAGGGAGGTCGGAACACTGAAGCTTTCTTT.

A remark on this clonotype: A junction boundary mismatches the germline segment, possibly from a read error. The chain links TRBV19 to TRBJ1-6; 7 positions match TRBD1. The CDR3 consists of 13 residues. Germline lookup yields CDR1 LNHDA and CDR2 SQIVND (reference sequence). The CDR3 sequence: CASTRTGVSPLNF. The CDR3 nucleotides read TGTGCCAGTACCAGAACAGGGGTGTCACCCCTCAACTTT. Using reference TRBV19 and TRBJ1-6 for the parts outside the CDR3, the full variable domain is DGGITQSPKYLFRKEGQNVTLSCEQNLNHDAMYWYRQDPGQGLRLIYYSQIVNDFQKGDIAEGYSVSREKKESFPLTVTSAQKNPTAFYLCASTRTGVSPLNFGNGTRLTVT.

This clonotype was seen more than once but under ten times. The chain employs TRBV12-3 or TRBV12-4 and TRBJ2-2; 11 bases are a match to TRBD2. V dropped 5 bases and J dropped 2; count of bases not matched to a gene: 4. The CDR3 contains 16 residues. The CDR3 spells CASSPRLAGNTGELFF. The CDR3 DNA reads as TGTGCCAGCAGTCCACGACTAGCGGGAAACACCGGGGAGCTGTTTTTT.